The 32 T cell receptor beta chains listed next were all sequenced from one sample in a study of T-cell reconstitution after alpha-beta-depleted transplantation in children (dated by TCRdb to about 2016). To prepare the library, PCR was applied. Sequenced on an Illumina HiSeq 2500. TCR library preparation used molecular barcoding, with unique molecular identifiers applied to normalize quantification of the TCRbeta repertoire. The raw public reads went through TCRdb reprocessing: fastp at Q25, MiXCR clone calling, in-frame beta chains kept. Duplicate CDR3 protein sequences are folded into a single record with the most common DNA and genes. The sample includes around 76,000 distinct CDR3 sequences, with 15% to 20% observed a single time. Together, the top ten hold 50% to 65% of the sample. In the paper's terms, the treatment or condition label means: allogeneic hematopoietic cell transplantation with graft depleted of TCRalphabeta T cells and CD19 B cells.

The material was PBMCs, mostly from graft donor cells, obtained 360 days after TCRalphabeta/CD19-depleted stem cell transplant. The receptors come from a male patient aged 2 to 10 who had a stem cell transplant for acute lymphoblastic leukemia, so the T cells may come from the graft donor.

This clonotype was found a few times. V usage is TRBV6-4 and J usage is TRBJ2-3, with a weak D call TRBD2 (5 bases). The CDR3 is 14 amino acids. V was pared by 5 bases and J by 6 bases, with 15 bases between. Germline V gene lookup returns CDR1 MRHNA and CDR2 SNTAGT. The DNA for the CDR3 is TGTGCCAGCAGTCCCACTAGGATGCGCGATACGCAGTATTTT. Its translation is CASSPTRMRDTQYF.

This sequence joins TRBV13 and TRBJ2-5, with D tentatively TRBD1 (6 bases). V lost 5 bases and J 2 bases, leaving 9 bases between the germline ends. The CDR3 is 13 residues long. Germline values: CDR1 PRHDT, CDR2 FYEKMQ (reference sequence). CDR3 bases: TGTGCCAGCAGCGTGACAGGTCAAGAGACCCAGTACTTC. This codes for CASSVTGQETQYF.

This chain uses TRBV27 with TRBJ1-2; D is possibly TRBD1 (6 bases). Germline loops: CDR1 MNHEY, CDR2 SMNVEV (reference sequence). Trimming shortened V by 2 bases and J by 4 bases, and 14 bases separated the two germline ends. The CDR3 totals 15 residues. In DNA form, the CDR3 reads TGTGCCAGCAGTTTACTACAGGGAGCTATCTATGGCTACACCTTC. Translating gives CASSLLQGAIYGYTF.

The sample holds a few counts of this clonotype. The chain recombines TRBV7-9 with TRBJ2-5; tentative D call: TRBD1 (6 bases). V gave up 1 base and J gave up 4 bases, with 10 bases separating them. CDR1 is SEHNR, CDR2 FQNEAQ, per germline (reference sequence). This CDR3 has 14 amino acids. The CDR3 loop is CASSLVQGRETQYF. For the CDR3, the DNA is TGTGCCAGCAGCTTAGTGCAGGGGCGAGAGACCCAGTACTTC.

The gene calls are TRBV20-1 and TRBJ2-5; weak D call: TRBD1 (6 bases). Trimming removed 4 bases from V and 1 base from J, with 19 bases in between. The germline CDR1 and CDR2 sequences are DFQATT and SNEGSKA (reference sequence). This CDR3 contains 16 residues. The CDR3 region is CSATLQNRALQETQYF. The CDR3 DNA sequence: TGCAGTGCTACACTTCAGAACAGGGCCCTCCAAGAGACCCAGTACTTC.

This clonotype has at least ten counts. J is TRBJ1-1 and V is TRBV5-1; 7 bases are a match to TRBD1. This CDR3 is 15 amino acids long. Germline V gene sequence: CDR1 SGHRS, CDR2 YFSETQ. Unmatched junction bases numbered 7, after V lost 3 bases and J lost 2 bases. CDR3 sequence: CASSYYRGTNTEAFF. The CDR3 DNA follows: TGCGCCAGCAGCTACTACAGGGGTACCAACACTGAAGCTTTCTTT. The full variable domain, completed using reference TRBV5-1 and TRBJ1-1, is KAGVTQTPRYLIKTRGQQVTLSCSPISGHRSVSWYQQTPGQGLQFLFEYFSETQRNKGNFPGRFSGRQFSNSRSEMNVSTLELGDSALYLCASSYYRGTNTEAFFGQGTRLTVV.

This clonotype was counted ten times or more. J is TRBJ2-3 and V is TRBV12-3 or TRBV12-4; D ambiguous. This CDR3 contains 12 residues. The germline V and J ends were trimmed by 2 bases and 6 bases, with 6 bases remaining between them. CDR3 amino acids: CASSLLRDTQYF. CDR3 bases: TGTGCCAGCAGTTTATTACGGGATACGCAGTATTTT.

The sample holds many counts of this clonotype. This chain uses TRBV18 with TRBJ2-7, with TRBD1 identical over 8 bases. Unmatched junction bases numbered 4, after V lost 6 bases and J lost 3 bases. Germline CDR1 KGHSH, CDR2 LQKENI. The CDR3 spans 13 residues. DNA for the CDR3: TGTGCCAGCTCGGACAGGGTTAACTACGAGCAGTACTTC. It specifies CASSDRVNYEQYF.

This clonotype has more than one count but fewer than ten. The chain employs TRBV12-3 or TRBV12-4 and TRBJ2-2; D is unclear. The V gene lost 6 bases and the J gene lost 4 bases, with 18 bases spanning the gap. There are 16 residues in the CDR3. The CDR3 region is CASSPRTFFLTGELFF. CDR3 in DNA: TGTGCCAGCAGCCCTAGGACCTTCTTTCTCACCGGGGAGCTGTTTTTT.

This rearrangement joins TRBV24-1 to TRBJ2-3, with 9 bases identical to TRBD2. Germline V gene sequence: CDR1 KGHDR, CDR2 SFDVKD. The V segment lost 5 bases and the J segment 4 bases; nucleotides outside the gene matches: 12. This CDR3 spans 17 amino acids. The CDR3 DNA reads TGTGCCACCAGTGGGTCTAGCGGGGTGGGGGGGCCAGATACGCAGTATTTT. Protein: CATSGSSGVGGPDTQYF.

The chain recombines TRBV11-2 with TRBJ1-2; D perhaps matches TRBD1 (5 bases). Trimming left V 1 base short and J 4 bases short, with 7 bases between. The CDR3 spans 13 residues. Germline lookup yields CDR1 SGHAT and CDR2 FQNNGV. DNA of the CDR3: TGTGCCAGCAGCTTAGGACAGATCTATGGCTACACCTTC. Translating gives CASSLGQIYGYTF.

This clonotype was counted a few times. This rearrangement joins TRBV4-1 to TRBJ2-1; D possibly corresponds to TRBD2 (6 bases). Trimming left V 8 bases short and J 11 bases short, with 28 bases between. Looked up from germline, CDR1 is MGHRA and CDR2 is YSYEKL. This CDR3 comprises 16 residues. This CDR3 reads CASGVESGLPFIQQFF. The CDR3 region has the DNA TGCGCCAGCGGCGTGGAATCGGGACTTCCCTTTATACAGCAGTTCTTC.

This clonotype was picked up a small number of times. This chain's CDR3 is CAIRPGQGDTGELFF. In DNA, the CDR3 is TGTGCCATCAGGCCGGGACAGGGGGACACCGGGGAGCTGTTTTTT. The chain joins TRBV10-3 to TRBJ2-2; 11 nucleotides line up with TRBD1. V lost 6 bases to trimming and J lost 3 bases; unmatched junction nucleotides: 3. This CDR3 comprises 15 residues. Germline lookup yields CDR1 ENHRY and CDR2 SYGVKD.

This clonotype was seen more than once but under ten times. This chain joins TRBV7-8 and TRBJ2-2; the match to TRBD2 covers 14 bases. This CDR3 is 19 amino acids long. J was trimmed by 5 bases and V by 2 bases; bases with no gene match: 10. CDR1 is SGHVS and CDR2 is FQNEAQ in the germline V gene. The CDR3: CASSLSGLAGGRGTGELFF. The CDR3 nucleotides read TGTGCCAGCAGCTTAAGTGGACTAGCGGGAGGCCGGGGAACCGGGGAGCTGTTTTTT.

The chain is built from TRBV11-3 and TRBJ2-2; D remains unclear. Germline lookup yields CDR1 SGHNT and CDR2 YENEEA. The CDR3 has 13 residues. V was trimmed by 5 bases and J by 3 bases, leaving 7 bases between them. Here the CDR3 reads CASSTRDTGELFF. The CDR3 DNA follows: TGTGCCAGCAGCACCCGGGACACCGGGGAGCTGTTTTTT.

The CDR3 protein is CASSRFWAGRIYEQYF. The CDR3 DNA reads as TGTGCCAGCAGCCGCTTTTGGGCGGGAAGAATCTACGAGCAGTACTTC. This chain uses TRBV7-9 with TRBJ2-7; D possibly corresponds to TRBD2 (6 bases). Between the trimmed V and J ends, which lost 5 bases and 3 bases, there was a span of 20 bases. This CDR3 region has 16 residues. Germline loops: CDR1 SEHNR, CDR2 FQNEAQ (reference sequence).

The chain uses TRBV6-1 and TRBJ2-1; D might be TRBD1 or TRBD2, each matching 6 bases. Trimming took 7 bases from V and 6 from J, leaving 16 bases between them. This CDR3 spans 14 amino acids. Germline lookup yields CDR1 MNHNS and CDR2 SASEGT. CDR3 loop: CASKLGGRINEQFF. The CDR3 coding sequence is TGTGCCAGCAAGCTAGGGGGGCGTATCAATGAGCAGTTCTTC.

This clonotype was seen more than once but under ten times. The chain employs TRBV5-1 and TRBJ2-2, with D hard to call. V was shortened by 0 bases and J by 9 bases, with 15 bases between the two germline ends. The CDR3 totals 15 residues. Germline V gene data show CDR1 as SGHRS and CDR2 as YFSETQ. This CDR3 is CASSLGRANLRELFF. In DNA, the CDR3 is TGCGCCAGCAGCTTGGGACGAGCGAACCTGAGGGAGCTGTTTTTT. Combining the CDR3 with reference TRBV5-1 and TRBJ2-2 gives the whole variable domain KAGVTQTPRYLIKTRGQQVTLSCSPISGHRSVSWYQQTPGQGLQFLFEYFSETQRNKGNFPGRFSGRQFSNSRSEMNVSTLELGDSALYLCASSLGRANLRELFFGEGSRLTVL.

This chain links TRBV7-9 with TRBJ2-3, with D possibly being TRBD1 (6 bases). V was pared by 5 bases and J by 7 bases, with 13 bases between. CDR3 length equals 13 residues. Germline lookup yields CDR1 SEHNR and CDR2 FQNEAQ (reference sequence). The CDR3 loop is CASSPPDRHTQYF. The DNA for the CDR3 is TGTGCCAGCAGCCCCCCGGACAGACATACGCAGTATTTT.

V usage is TRBV11-2 and J usage is TRBJ2-5; the match to TRBD2 covers 7 bases. Germline V gives CDR1 SGHAT, CDR2 FQNNGV. The CDR3 covers 17 residues. V shed 1 base, J shed 2 bases, and the junction held 10 bases outside the gene matches. DNA for the CDR3: TGTGCCAGCAGCTTAGTCACGGTGTCTAGCGGACAAGAGACCCAGTACTTC. Protein product: CASSLVTVSSGQETQYF.

This clonotype was seen repeatedly, ten times or more. The chain is built from TRBV20-1 and TRBJ1-2, with TRBD1 identical over 7 bases. The junction had 4 bases not matched to a gene; V was cut back by 1 base and J by 8 bases. Germline V lookup: CDR1 DFQATT, CDR2 SNEGSKA (reference sequence). The CDR3 consists of 12 residues. CDR3 protein: CSARVGTAGYTF. The CDR3 DNA is TGCAGTGCTAGAGTTGGGACAGCCGGCTACACCTTC.

This chain joins TRBV7-8 and TRBJ2-3; 8 bases map to TRBD2. The CDR3 length is 16 residues. Per germline, CDR1 SGHVS and CDR2 FQNEAQ. Trimming at V came to 2 bases and at J to 5 bases, leaving 9 bases not matched to a gene. CDR3 bases: TGTGCCAGCAGCTTAAACTATCCAGCGGGAGTAGATACGCAGTATTTT. This translates into CASSLNYPAGVDTQYF.

V and J are TRBV5-1 and TRBJ2-6; no firm D call. CDR1 is SGHRS, CDR2 YFSETQ, per germline. Trimming took 1 base from V and 2 from J, leaving 13 bases between them. CDR3 size: 17 residues. CDR3 coding DNA: TGCGCCAGCAGCTTGATCCCCCAGGTTGCTGGGGCCAACGTCCTGACTTTC. Translated, it gives CASSLIPQVAGANVLTF. The full variable domain, completed using reference TRBV5-1 and TRBJ2-6, is KAGVTQTPRYLIKTRGQQVTLSCSPISGHRSVSWYQQTPGQGLQFLFEYFSETQRNKGNFPGRFSGRQFSNSRSEMNVSTLELGDSALYLCASSLIPQVAGANVLTFGAGSRLTVL.

In this sample, this clonotype turned up a few times. The V call is TRBV5-1, the J call TRBJ2-1, with 8 bases that match TRBD2. J was trimmed by 4 bases and V by 4 bases; bases with no gene match: 13. CDR3 size: 17 residues. Per the germline V gene, CDR1 is SGHRS and CDR2 is YFSETQ. CDR3 coding DNA: TGCGCCAGCAGCCCCCGACTAGCGTCGCCCGGGTACAATGAGCAGTTCTTC. This codes for CASSPRLASPGYNEQFF.

V gene TRBV6-1 combines with J gene TRBJ2-7, with D perhaps TRBD2 (5 bases). The CDR3 has 14 residues. Germline CDR1 and CDR2: MNHNS and SASEGT. V lost 6 bases to trimming and J lost 1 base, with 13 bases between them. CDR3 coding DNA: TGTGCCAGCAGACCACGAAGCGGTTCCTACGAGCAGTACTTC. Its protein product is CASRPRSGSYEQYF.

There are a few counts of this clonotype. The V and J genes are TRBV29-1 and TRBJ2-1; D is undetermined. The germline gives CDR1 SQVTM, CDR2 ANQGSEA. The length of the CDR3 is 13 residues. V lost 6 bases and J 7 bases, leaving 16 bases between the germline ends. The CDR3 sequence: CSVLKVAWNEQFF. The CDR3, as DNA: TGCAGCGTCCTAAAGGTAGCTTGGAATGAGCAGTTCTTC.

This clonotype occurred many times. The rearrangement joins TRBV18 to TRBJ1-1; D gene unclear. The CDR3 is 16 amino acids. Germline CDR1 is KGHSH and CDR2 is LQKENI. V was cut by 2 bases and J by 1 base, with 14 bases left in between. CDR3 sequence: CASSPISPWTNTEAFF. The DNA of the CDR3 is TGTGCCAGCTCACCAATCTCTCCCTGGACGAACACTGAAGCTTTCTTT.

This clonotype was seen repeatedly, ten times or more. The chain joins TRBV21-1 to TRBJ2-6; no check of the table's D call, TRBD2, against the DNA was made. TRBV21-1 has pseudogene status. The CDR3 has 21 residues. The CDR3 here is CASSKTSGGLAGGVGANVLTF. The CDR3, as DNA: TGTGCCAGCAGCAAAACGTCTGGGGGACTAGCGGGAGGGGTGGGGGCCAACGTCCTGACTTTC.

Only a few counts were recorded for this clonotype. V is TRBV11-2 and J is TRBJ2-5; 12 bases line up with TRBD2. Germline assignment: CDR1 SGHAT and CDR2 FQNNGV. The CDR3 runs 16 residues. Trimming took 2 bases from V and 5 from J; bases not matched to a gene: 6. The CDR3 region is CASSLFLAGGLETQYF. The CDR3 nucleotides are TGTGCCAGCAGCTTATTCCTAGCGGGAGGGCTTGAGACCCAGTACTTC. Filled out from reference TRBV11-2 and TRBJ2-5, the complete variable domain reads EAGVAQSPRYKIIEKRQSVAFWCNPISGHATLYWYQQILGQGPKLLIQFQNNGVVDDSQLPKDRFSAERLKGVDSTLKIQPAKLEDSAVYLCASSLFLAGGLETQYFGPGTRLLVL.

This clonotype occurred once. This chain links TRBV11-3 with TRBJ2-2, with D perhaps given as TRBD1 or TRBD2 (6 bases each). Germline V gene data show CDR1 as SGHNT and CDR2 as YENEEA. CDR3 size: 15 residues. V lost 4 bases to trimming and J lost 3 bases, with 12 bases between them. For the CDR3, the DNA is TGTGCCAGCAGCTGGGGGGCTACTTACACCGGGGAGCTGTTTTTT. Amino acids: CASSWGATYTGELFF.

The V gene is TRBV4-2, the J gene TRBJ2-3, with D possibly matching TRBD1 (6 bases). CDR3 length equals 18 residues. Germline V CDR1 and CDR2: LGHNA, YNFKEQ. Trimming shortened V by 3 bases and J by 3 bases, and 22 bases separated the two germline ends. The CDR3 reads CASSHPTSRGSLTDTQYF. In DNA form, the CDR3 reads TGTGCCAGCAGCCATCCCACCTCCAGGGGTAGCCTGACAGATACGCAGTATTTT.

This clonotype turned up a few times. The J gene is TRBJ2-1, the V gene TRBV10-3; 12 bases fit TRBD2. Per germline, CDR1 ENHRY and CDR2 SYGVKD. Germline trimming cut 4 bases from V and 5 bases from J; bases unmatched to any gene: 9. The CDR3 has 17 amino acids. The CDR3: CAISGGLAGGPDNEQFF. The CDR3 nucleotides are TGTGCCATCAGTGGTGGGCTAGCGGGAGGGCCGGACAATGAGCAGTTCTTC.